Below, 29 T cell receptor beta chains from the same sample are listed, as sequenced in a study of patients and donors after allogeneic stem cell transplantation. TCRdb re-derived calls from the RT-PCR reads in MiXCR, one entry per CDR3 protein. Seen here are approximately 140,000 distinct CDR3 sequences, 30% to 45% observed once, and the top ten hold around half. Sequencing was performed on blood, either unsorted or a sorted T cell fraction (not recorded which). These receptors came from a human donor who was either an allogeneic HSCT recipient or a stem cell or donor lymphocyte infusion donor (not recorded which). It is not recorded whose cells these are; they may come from a transplant donor.

In its sample, this clonotype was seen a few times. This chain links TRBV29-1 with TRBJ1-1; 11 nucleotides match TRBD1. CDR3 length equals 14 residues. Germline lookup yields CDR1 SQVTM and CDR2 ANQGSEA. J was trimmed by 7 bases and V by 8 bases; bases with no gene match: 12. The CDR3 DNA reads TGCAGCTTCTGGGACAGGGGGTCCCTTAATGAAGCTTTCTTT. Translated: CSFWDRGSLNEAFF.

The chain joins TRBV20-1 to TRBJ2-1, with 7 bases aligning to TRBD2. There are 12 residues in the CDR3. Germline CDR1 and CDR2: DFQATT and SNEGSKA (reference sequence). Trimming cost V 3 bases and J 4 bases; bases outside gene matches: 0. The chain's CDR3 is CSARGLYNEQFF. DNA for the CDR3: TGCAGTGCTAGGGGACTATACAATGAGCAGTTCTTC.

This sequence joins TRBV20-1 and TRBJ2-2, with D possibly matching TRBD2 (6 bases). The CDR3 runs to 16 residues. Germline CDR1 DFQATT, CDR2 SNEGSKA (reference sequence). The V and J ends lost 6 bases and 8 bases respectively, with 25 bases between them. The DNA for the CDR3 is TGCAGTGCCCTAAGACTGCAGGAGGGGCACATTGGGGAGCTGTTTTTT. It yields the protein CSALRLQEGHIGELFF.

The gene calls are TRBV7-6 and TRBJ2-2; D is uncertain. The CDR3 length is 14 residues. The germline V gene has CDR1 SGHVS and CDR2 FNYEAQ. V lost 5 bases and J lost 8, with 15 bases in between. In DNA form, the CDR3 reads TGTGCCAGCAGCCGTCAGTTTGAGATGGGGGAGCTGTTTTTT. It yields the protein CASSRQFEMGELFF.

The chain employs TRBV5-5 and TRBJ2-1; D ambiguous. V was shortened by 1 base and J by 3 bases, with 8 bases between the two germline ends. This CDR3 has 14 amino acids. From germline, CDR1 is SGHKS and CDR2 YYEKEE (reference sequence). The CDR3 protein is CASSLSDLYNEQFF. The CDR3 DNA follows: TGTGCCAGCAGCTTGAGCGACCTCTACAATGAGCAGTTCTTC.

CDR3 residues: CASTRRASMNTEAFF. DNA of the CDR3: TGTGCCAGCACCCGAAGAGCATCCATGAACACTGAAGCTTTCTTT. The chain joins TRBV3-1 to TRBJ1-1; no definite D call. Trimming removed 7 bases at V and 0 bases at J, with 15 bases between. The germline CDR1 and CDR2 sequences are LGHDT and YNNKEL (reference sequence). The CDR3 is 15 amino acids.

The chain couples TRBV15 to TRBJ2-1; 7 nucleotides line up with TRBD1. Germline CDR1 LNHNV, CDR2 YYDKDF (reference sequence). The V gene end was trimmed by 3 bases and the J gene end by 8 bases; junction bases not matched to a gene: 7. The CDR3 is 14 residues long. Here the CDR3 DNA reads TGTGCCACCAGCAGGGTCCTGACAGGGCATGAGCAGTTCTTC. This translates into CATSRVLTGHEQFF.

The rearrangement uses TRBV5-1 and TRBJ2-1, with 10 nucleotides matching TRBD1. The CDR3 is 15 residues long. The germline V gene encodes CDR1 SGHRS and CDR2 YFSETQ. Trimming cost V 0 bases and J 4 bases; bases outside gene matches: 1. The CDR3 bases are TGCGCCAGCAGCTTGGCGGGACAGGGGTACAATGAGCAGTTCTTC. It is translated as CASSLAGQGYNEQFF.

This chain joins TRBV6-2 or TRBV6-3 and TRBJ2-7; D may be TRBD2 (5 bases). CDR3 length: 17 amino acids. Trimming removed 4 bases at V and 0 bases at J, with 19 bases between. The V gene's germline CDR1 is MNHEY and CDR2 SVGEGT. DNA for the CDR3: TGTGCCAGCAGTTTCAACCTCCTGGACTTCAGCTCCTACGAGCAGTACTTC. Protein: CASSFNLLDFSSYEQYF.

The chain joins TRBV24-1 to TRBJ2-5; D remains ambiguous. The CDR3 is 13 amino acids. Germline V gives CDR1 KGHDR, CDR2 SFDVKD. V was trimmed by 3 bases and J by 4 bases, leaving 8 bases between them. The CDR3 is CATSDPPRETQYF. DNA of the CDR3: TGTGCCACCAGTGATCCACCGAGAGAGACCCAGTACTTC.

This clonotype was detected ten times or more. The chain is built from TRBV20-1 and TRBJ2-6; TRBD2 is a possible D gene (5 bases). Germline CDR1 and CDR2: DFQATT and SNEGSKA (reference sequence). The CDR3 totals 13 residues. Trimming pared 3 bases from V and 4 bases from J, leaving 7 bases between. The CDR3 loop is CSASGKGANVLTF. The CDR3, as DNA: TGCAGTGCTAGCGGGAAAGGGGCCAACGTCCTGACTTTC.

This clonotype was seen a handful of times. The genes are TRBV14 and TRBJ1-1; D is uncertain. The CDR3 is 14 residues long. The ends were cut back, 4 bases at V and 1 base at J, with 10 bases in the middle. The germline CDR1 and CDR2 sequences are SGHDN and FVKESK. CDR3 in amino acids: CASSRYRGNTEAFF. The CDR3 nucleotides read TGTGCCAGCAGCCGTTATCGGGGGAACACTGAAGCTTTCTTT.

This clonotype was counted a few times. The chain carries TRBV25-1 and TRBJ1-6, with D hard to call. Germline V gene data show CDR1 as MGHDK and CDR2 as SYGVNS. With 4 bases removed from V and 4 bases from J, the gap between germline ends came to 8 bases. The CDR3 totals 14 residues. For the CDR3, the DNA is TGTGCCAGCAGTGGAAAACAATATAATTCACCCCTCCACTTT. Translation: CASSGKQYNSPLHF.

There are a few counts of this clonotype. J is TRBJ1-2 and V is TRBV12-3 or TRBV12-4; perhaps TRBD1 as D (5 bases). V was pared by 3 bases and J by 7 bases, with 12 bases between. This CDR3 region has 13 residues. CDR3 in DNA: TGTGCCAGCAGTTTTCCGGGGGGAGGTGGCTACACCTTC. This encodes CASSFPGGGGYTF.

CDR3 bases: TGTGCCAGCAGCTTAGAGGGACAGGCCCCGGGGGACAAACTGTTTTTT. Protein sequence: CASSLEGQAPGDKLFF. The chain employs TRBV7-8 and TRBJ1-4; 8 bases are shared with TRBD1. Losses at the gene ends were 1 base for V and 11 bases for J; bases not matched to a gene: 12. Germline values: CDR1 SGHVS, CDR2 FQNEAQ. The CDR3 sequence is 16 residues long.

The rearrangement joins TRBV12-3 or TRBV12-4 to TRBJ1-3; unclear D gene. The V gene lost 2 bases and the J gene lost 5 bases, with 4 bases spanning the gap. CDR3 length: 12 residues. The DNA of the CDR3 is TGTGCCAGCAGTTTAAAACGAAACACCATATATTTT. This sequence encodes CASSLKRNTIYF.

The V gene is TRBV5-5, the J gene TRBJ1-4; the D is unclear. Germline CDR1 reads SGHKS; CDR2 reads YYEKEE (reference sequence). V lost 0 bases and J lost 0, with 9 bases in between. The length of the CDR3 is 16 residues. Here the CDR3 DNA reads TGTGCCAGCAGCTTGGAACCCCGTGCAACTAATGAAAAACTGTTTTTT. Its protein product is CASSLEPRATNEKLFF.

V gene TRBV13 combines with J gene TRBJ2-3, with a tentative D call TRBD2 (6 bases). V shed 1 base and J shed 4 bases, with 21 bases lying between them. The CDR3 is made up of 18 amino acids. Germline V gene lookup returns CDR1 PRHDT and CDR2 FYEKMQ (reference sequence). The CDR3 coding sequence is TGTGCCAGCAGCTTAGATAAGGCAGGCTTTACGGGGGCAGATACGCAGTATTTT. This encodes CASSLDKAGFTGADTQYF.

The gene calls are TRBV12-3 or TRBV12-4 and TRBJ1-1; D might be TRBD1 (6 bases). The CDR3 is 13 amino acids. Between the trimmed V and J ends, which lost 6 bases and 0 bases, there was a span of 8 bases. CDR3 sequence: CASRGHLNTEAFF. In DNA form, the CDR3 reads TGTGCCAGCAGGGGACATTTGAACACTGAAGCTTTCTTT.

V and J are TRBV4-2 and TRBJ2-3, with TRBD1 identical over 7 bases. V was pared by 1 base and J by 1 base, with 2 bases of the junction left unmatched. CDR1 LGHNA and CDR2 YNFKEQ come from the germline V gene. This CDR3 comprises 15 residues. CDR3 residues: CASSQGTGGTDTQYF. The CDR3 nucleotides read TGTGCCAGCAGCCAAGGAACAGGGGGCACAGATACGCAGTATTTT.

This clonotype has more than one count but fewer than ten. This chain links TRBV5-1 with TRBJ1-6; D not resolved. V lost 4 bases and J 8 bases, leaving 13 bases between the germline ends. Per germline, CDR1 SGHRS and CDR2 YFSETQ. The CDR3 extends over 14 amino acids. The CDR3 DNA is TGCGCCAGCAGCACACTGGAGTCAGATTCACCCCTCCACTTT. The encoded protein is CASSTLESDSPLHF.

This clonotype has more than one count but fewer than ten. This rearrangement joins TRBV7-8 to TRBJ1-4; D unresolved. Deletions cut 2 bases from V and 1 base from J, with 8 bases between. Germline CDR1 SGHVS, CDR2 FQNEAQ. CDR3 size: 15 residues. The CDR3 DNA is TGTGCCAGCAGCTTAAGGCGGATAACTAATGAAAAACTGTTTTTT. Translation gives CASSLRRITNEKLFF.

This clonotype appeared a few times. The rearrangement uses TRBV5-1 and TRBJ2-3; the D call may be TRBD1 or TRBD2 (6 bases each). Germline CDR1 reads SGHRS; CDR2 reads YFSETQ. This CDR3 is 15 amino acids long. V dropped 0 bases and J dropped 5 bases, with 13 bases sitting between them. The CDR3 loop reads CASSLATGALDTQYF. CDR3 DNA sequence: TGCGCCAGCAGCTTGGCCACGGGGGCCTTAGATACGCAGTATTTT.

J is TRBJ2-3 and V is TRBV7-9; D might be TRBD2 (6 bases). Trimming removed 2 bases from V and 4 bases from J, with 13 bases in between. Looked up from germline, CDR1 is SEHNR and CDR2 is FQNEAQ (reference sequence). The CDR3 is 15 amino acids. In DNA form, the CDR3 reads TGTGCCAGCAGCTTACGGGGGATCAGCGCAGATACGCAGTATTTT. This encodes CASSLRGISADTQYF.

V is TRBV9 and J is TRBJ1-2, with TRBD1 matching over 8 bases. Germline CDR1 and CDR2: SGDLS and YYNGEE. The CDR3 runs 15 residues. Trimming at V came to 3 bases and at J to 4 bases, leaving 8 bases not matched to a gene. The CDR3 sequence is CASSASGQAVYGYTF. CDR3 sequence (DNA): TGTGCCAGCAGCGCTTCGGGACAGGCTGTCTATGGCTACACCTTC.

This clonotype was counted between two and nine times. V gene TRBV6-6 combines with J gene TRBJ1-5; 8 bases are shared with TRBD1. The CDR3 has 15 amino acids. Germline CDR1 is MNHNY and CDR2 is SVGAGI (reference sequence). The V gene end was trimmed by 2 bases and the J gene end by 5 bases; junction bases not matched to a gene: 5. The CDR3, as DNA: TGTGCCAGCAGTTACCCAACAGGGGGAGATCAGCCCCAGCATTTT. It encodes CASSYPTGGDQPQHF.

V is TRBV12-3 or TRBV12-4 and J is TRBJ2-1; 7 nucleotides agree with TRBD1. Trimming removed 6 bases from V and 0 bases from J; junction bases left unmatched: 5. This CDR3 region has 15 residues. CDR3 nucleotide sequence: TGTGCCAGCAGCCTTGACAGGGCCTCCTACAATGAGCAGTTCTTC. The encoded protein is CASSLDRASYNEQFF.

The sample holds a few counts of this clonotype. The chain uses TRBV9 and TRBJ1-5; D unresolved. Germline-derived CDR1 and CDR2 are SGDLS and YYNGEE. This CDR3 spans 14 amino acids. Trimming removed 3 bases at V and 5 bases at J, with 12 bases between. CDR3 amino acids: CASSEEGLDQPQHF. The CDR3 DNA is TGTGCCAGCAGCGAGGAGGGCTTGGATCAGCCCCAGCATTTT.

This chain uses TRBV4-3 with TRBJ1-6; 7 nucleotides agree with TRBD1. The V and J ends lost 0 bases and 7 bases, in that order; junction bases with no gene match: 3. Per germline, CDR1 LGHNA and CDR2 YSLEER. The CDR3 is made up of 15 amino acids. The CDR3 nucleotides read TGCGCCAGCAGCCAAGAAGTCAGGGGGAATTCACCCCTCCACTTT. It codes for CASSQEVRGNSPLHF.